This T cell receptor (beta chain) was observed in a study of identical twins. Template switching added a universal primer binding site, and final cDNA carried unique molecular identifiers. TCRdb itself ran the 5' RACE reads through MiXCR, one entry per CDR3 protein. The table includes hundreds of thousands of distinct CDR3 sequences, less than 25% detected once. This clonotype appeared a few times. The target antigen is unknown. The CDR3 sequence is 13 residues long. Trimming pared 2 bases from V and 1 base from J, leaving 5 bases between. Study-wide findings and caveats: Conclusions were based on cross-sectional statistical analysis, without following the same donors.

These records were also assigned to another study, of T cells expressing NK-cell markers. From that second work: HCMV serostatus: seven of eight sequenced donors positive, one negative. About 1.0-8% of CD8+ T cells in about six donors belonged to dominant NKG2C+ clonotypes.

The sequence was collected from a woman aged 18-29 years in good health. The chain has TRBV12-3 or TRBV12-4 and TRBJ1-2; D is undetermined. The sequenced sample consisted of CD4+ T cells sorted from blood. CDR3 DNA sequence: TGTGCCAGCAGTTTAAGGCGTAACTATGGCTACACCTTC. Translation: CASSLRRNYGYTF.